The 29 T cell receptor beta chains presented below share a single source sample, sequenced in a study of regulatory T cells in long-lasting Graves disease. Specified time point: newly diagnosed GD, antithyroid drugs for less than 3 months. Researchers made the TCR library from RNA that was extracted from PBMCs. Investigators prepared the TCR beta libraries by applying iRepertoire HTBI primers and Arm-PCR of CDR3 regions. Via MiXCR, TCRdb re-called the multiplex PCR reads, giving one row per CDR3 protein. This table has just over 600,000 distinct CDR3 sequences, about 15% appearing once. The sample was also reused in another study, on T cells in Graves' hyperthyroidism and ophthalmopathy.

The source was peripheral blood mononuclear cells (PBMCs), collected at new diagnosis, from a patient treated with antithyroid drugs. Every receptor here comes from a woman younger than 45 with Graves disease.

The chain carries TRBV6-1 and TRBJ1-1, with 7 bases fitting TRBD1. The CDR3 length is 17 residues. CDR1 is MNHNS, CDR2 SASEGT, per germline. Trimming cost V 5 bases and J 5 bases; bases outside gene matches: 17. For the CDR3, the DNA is TGTGCCAGCAGTAAAGACAGGGCCCCAAGGGGGACTACTGAAGCTTTCTTT. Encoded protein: CASSKDRAPRGTTEAFF.

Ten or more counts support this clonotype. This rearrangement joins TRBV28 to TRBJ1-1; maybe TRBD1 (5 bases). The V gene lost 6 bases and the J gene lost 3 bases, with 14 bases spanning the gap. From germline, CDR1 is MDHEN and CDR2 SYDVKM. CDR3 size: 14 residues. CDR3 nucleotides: TGTGCCAGCAGCCCCGGGGACGGCTACACTGAAGCTTTCTTT. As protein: CASSPGDGYTEAFF.

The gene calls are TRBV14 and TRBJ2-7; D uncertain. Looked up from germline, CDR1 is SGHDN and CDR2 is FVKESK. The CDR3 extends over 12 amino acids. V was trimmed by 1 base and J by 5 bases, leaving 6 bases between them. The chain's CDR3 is CASSQVYNEQYF. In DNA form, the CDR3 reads TGTGCCAGCAGCCAAGTTTATAACGAGCAGTACTTC.

The CDR3 nucleotides are TGTGCCAGTAGGACTAGCGCGAGCTCCTACAATGAGCAGTTCTTC. Its translation: CASRTSASSYNEQFF. This chain links TRBV19 with TRBJ2-1; 8 bases align to TRBD2. Germline CDR1 LNHDA, CDR2 SQIVND (reference sequence). The length of the CDR3 is 15 residues. V was pared by 6 bases and J by 0 bases, with 4 bases of the junction left unmatched. Full variable domain (outside the CDR3, taken from reference TRBV19 and TRBJ2-1): DGGITQSPKYLFRKEGQNVTLSCEQNLNHDAMYWYRQDPGQGLRLIYYSQIVNDFQKGDIAEGYSVSREKKESFPLTVTSAQKNPTAFYLCASRTSASSYNEQFFGPGTRLTVL.

CDR3 loop: CASSPMWQSTNEKLFF. CDR3 bases: TGTGCCAGCAGTCCCATGTGGCAGTCAACTAATGAAAAACTGTTTTTT. The rearrangement joins TRBV6-4 to TRBJ1-4; D is unresolved. CDR1 and CDR2 from the germline V gene are MRHNA and SNTAGT. The CDR3 loop spans 16 amino acids. V lost 5 bases, J lost 0 bases, and 13 bases lay in between.

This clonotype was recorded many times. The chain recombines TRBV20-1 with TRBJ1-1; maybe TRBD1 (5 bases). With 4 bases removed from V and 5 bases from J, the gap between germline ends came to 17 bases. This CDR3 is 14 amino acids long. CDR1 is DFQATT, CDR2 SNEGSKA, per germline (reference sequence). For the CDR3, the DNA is TGCAGTGCTAAGGCGGGGGGGGGAGGGACTGAAGCTTTCTTT. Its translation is CSAKAGGGGTEAFF.

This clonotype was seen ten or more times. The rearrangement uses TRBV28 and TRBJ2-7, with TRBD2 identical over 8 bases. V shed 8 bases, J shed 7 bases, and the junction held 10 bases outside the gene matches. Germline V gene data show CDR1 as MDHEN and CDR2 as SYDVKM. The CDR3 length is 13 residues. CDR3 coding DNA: TGTGCCAGCTGCGGGACTAGACGGCGGGAGCAGTACTTC. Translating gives CASCGTRRREQYF.

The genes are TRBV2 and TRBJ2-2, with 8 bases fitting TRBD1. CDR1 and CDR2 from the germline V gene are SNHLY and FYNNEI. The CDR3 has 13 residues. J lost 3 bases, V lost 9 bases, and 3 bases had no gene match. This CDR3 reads CARDRGDTGELFF. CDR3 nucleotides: TGTGCCAGAGACAGGGGAGACACCGGGGAGCTGTTTTTT. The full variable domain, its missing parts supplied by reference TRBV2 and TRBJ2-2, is EPEVTQTPSHQVTQMGQEVILRCVPISNHLYFYWYRQILGQKVEFLVSFYNNEISEKSEIFDDQFSVERPDGSNFTLKIRSTKLEDSAMYFCARDRGDTGELFFGEGSRLTVL.

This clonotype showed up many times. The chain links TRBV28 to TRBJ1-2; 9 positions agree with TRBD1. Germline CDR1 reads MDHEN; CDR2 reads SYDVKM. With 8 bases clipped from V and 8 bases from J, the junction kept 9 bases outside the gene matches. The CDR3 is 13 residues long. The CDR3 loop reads CASRTGALSGYTF. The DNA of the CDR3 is TGTGCCAGCCGGACAGGGGCACTCTCCGGCTACACCTTC.

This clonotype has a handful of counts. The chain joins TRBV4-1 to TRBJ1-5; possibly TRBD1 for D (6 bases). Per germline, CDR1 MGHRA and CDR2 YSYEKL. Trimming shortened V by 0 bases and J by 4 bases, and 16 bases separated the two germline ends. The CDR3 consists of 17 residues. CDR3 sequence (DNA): TGCGCCAGCAGCCAAGAGTTCCAGGGGCGGGTGAATCAGCCCCAGCATTTT. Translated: CASSQEFQGRVNQPQHF.

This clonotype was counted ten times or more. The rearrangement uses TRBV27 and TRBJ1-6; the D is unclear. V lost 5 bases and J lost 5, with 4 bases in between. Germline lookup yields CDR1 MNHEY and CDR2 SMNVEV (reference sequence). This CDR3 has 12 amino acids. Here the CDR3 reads CASSQNNSPLHF. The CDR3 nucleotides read TGTGCCAGCAGTCAGAATAATTCACCCCTCCACTTT.

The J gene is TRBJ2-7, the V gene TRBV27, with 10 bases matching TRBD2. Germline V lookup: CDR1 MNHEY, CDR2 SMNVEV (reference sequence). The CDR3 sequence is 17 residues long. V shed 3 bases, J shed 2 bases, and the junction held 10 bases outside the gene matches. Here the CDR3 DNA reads TGTGCCAGCAGTTTCTCCCCCGGGACTAGCGTTACCTACGAGCAGTACTTC. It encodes CASSFSPGTSVTYEQYF.

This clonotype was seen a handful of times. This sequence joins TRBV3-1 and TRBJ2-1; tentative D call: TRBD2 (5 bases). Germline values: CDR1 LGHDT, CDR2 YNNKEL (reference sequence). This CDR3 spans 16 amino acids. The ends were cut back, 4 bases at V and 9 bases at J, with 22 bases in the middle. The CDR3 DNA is TGTGCCAGCAGCCGAGACTATTCTTGGAGTCCCACTGAGCAGTTCTTC. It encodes CASSRDYSWSPTEQFF.

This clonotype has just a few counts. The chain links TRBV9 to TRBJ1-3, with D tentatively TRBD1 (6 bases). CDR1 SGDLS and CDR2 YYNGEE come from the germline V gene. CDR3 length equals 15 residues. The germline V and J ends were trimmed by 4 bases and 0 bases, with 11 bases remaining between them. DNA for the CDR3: TGTGCCAGCAGCTTCGGACAGTCCTCTGGAAACACCATATATTTT. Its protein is CASSFGQSSGNTIYF.

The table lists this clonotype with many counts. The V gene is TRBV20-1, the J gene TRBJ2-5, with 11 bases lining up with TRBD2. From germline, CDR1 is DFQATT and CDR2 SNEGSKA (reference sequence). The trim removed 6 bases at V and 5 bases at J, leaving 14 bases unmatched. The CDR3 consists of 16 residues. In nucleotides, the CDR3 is TGCAGTGCCCGAGGGGTCGGTAGCGGGAGGGCCGAGACCCAGTACTTC. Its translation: CSARGVGSGRAETQYF.

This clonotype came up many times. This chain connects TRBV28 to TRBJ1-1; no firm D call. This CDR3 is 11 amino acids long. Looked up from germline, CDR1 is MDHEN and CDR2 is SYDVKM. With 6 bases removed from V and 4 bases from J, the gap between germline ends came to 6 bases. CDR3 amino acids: CASSTVTEAFF. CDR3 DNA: TGTGCCAGCAGCACGGTCACTGAAGCTTTCTTT.

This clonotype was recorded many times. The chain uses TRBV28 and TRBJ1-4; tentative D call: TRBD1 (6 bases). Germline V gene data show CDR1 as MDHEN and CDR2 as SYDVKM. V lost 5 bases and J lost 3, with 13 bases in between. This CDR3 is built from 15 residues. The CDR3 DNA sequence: TGTGCCAGCAGTACGGCCGGGGGGCCTAATGAAAAACTGTTTTTT. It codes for CASSTAGGPNEKLFF.

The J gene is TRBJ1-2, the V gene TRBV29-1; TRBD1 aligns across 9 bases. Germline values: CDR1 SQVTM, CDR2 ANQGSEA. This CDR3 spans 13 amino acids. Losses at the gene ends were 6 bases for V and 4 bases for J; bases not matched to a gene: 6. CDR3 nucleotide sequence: TGCAGCGTCTGGGACAGGGTTGTCTATGGCTACACCTTC. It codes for CSVWDRVVYGYTF.

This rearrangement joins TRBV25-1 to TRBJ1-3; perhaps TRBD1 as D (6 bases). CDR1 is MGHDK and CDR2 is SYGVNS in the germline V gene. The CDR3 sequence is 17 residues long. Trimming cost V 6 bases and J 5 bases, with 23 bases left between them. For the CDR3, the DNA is TGTGCCAGCAGCGACACGAGCTGGGCAGGGGCTAGAAACACCATATATTTT. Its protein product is CASSDTSWAGARNTIYF.

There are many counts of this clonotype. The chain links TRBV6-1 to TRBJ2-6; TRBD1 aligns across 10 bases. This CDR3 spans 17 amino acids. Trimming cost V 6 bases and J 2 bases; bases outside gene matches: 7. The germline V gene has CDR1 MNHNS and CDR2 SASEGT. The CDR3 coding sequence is TGTGCCAGCAGCCCGGGACAGGGGAACCCTGGGGCCAACGTCCTGACTTTC. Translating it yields CASSPGQGNPGANVLTF.

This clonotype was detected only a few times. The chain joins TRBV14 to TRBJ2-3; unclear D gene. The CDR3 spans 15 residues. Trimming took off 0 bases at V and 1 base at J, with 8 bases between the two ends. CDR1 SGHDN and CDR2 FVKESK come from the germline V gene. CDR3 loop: CASSQDTLGTDTQYF. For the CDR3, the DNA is TGTGCCAGCAGCCAAGATACGTTGGGCACAGATACGCAGTATTTT. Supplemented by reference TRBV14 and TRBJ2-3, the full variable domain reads EAGVTQFPSHSVIEKGQTVTLRCDPISGHDNLYWYRRVMGKEIKFLLHFVKESKQDESGMPNNRFLAERTGGTYSTLKVQPAELEDSGVYFCASSQDTLGTDTQYFGPGTRLTVL.

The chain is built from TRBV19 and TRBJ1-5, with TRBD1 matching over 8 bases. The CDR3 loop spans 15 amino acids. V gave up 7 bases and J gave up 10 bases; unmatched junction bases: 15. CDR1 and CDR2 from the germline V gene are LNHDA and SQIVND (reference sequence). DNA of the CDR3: TGTGCCAGTATATCGGGGTCACAGGGGGGCGATCCCCAGCATTTT. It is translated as CASISGSQGGDPQHF. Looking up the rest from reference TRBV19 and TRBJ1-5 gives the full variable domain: DGGITQSPKYLFRKEGQNVTLSCEQNLNHDAMYWYRQDPGQGLRLIYYSQIVNDFQKGDIAEGYSVSREKKESFPLTVTSAQKNPTAFYLCASISGSQGGDPQHFGDGTRLSIL.

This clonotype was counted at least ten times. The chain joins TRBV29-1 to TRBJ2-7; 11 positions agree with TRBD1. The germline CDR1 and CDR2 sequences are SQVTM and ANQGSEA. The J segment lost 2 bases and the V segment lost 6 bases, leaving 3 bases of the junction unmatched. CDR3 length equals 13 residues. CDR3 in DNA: TGCAGCGTGTTGGGACAGGGGGCCTACGAGCAGTACTTC. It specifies CSVLGQGAYEQYF.

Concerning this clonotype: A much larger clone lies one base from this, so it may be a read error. CDR3: CASSEARGGWGWDTGEPFF. In nucleotides, the CDR3 is TGTGCCAGCAGTGAAGCGCGGGGAGGCTGGGGGTGGGACACCGGGGAGCCGTTTTTT. This rearrangement joins TRBV2 to TRBJ2-2, with D tentatively TRBD1 or TRBD2 (6 bases each). The CDR3 has 19 amino acids. The germline CDR1 and CDR2 sequences are SNHLY and FYNNEI.

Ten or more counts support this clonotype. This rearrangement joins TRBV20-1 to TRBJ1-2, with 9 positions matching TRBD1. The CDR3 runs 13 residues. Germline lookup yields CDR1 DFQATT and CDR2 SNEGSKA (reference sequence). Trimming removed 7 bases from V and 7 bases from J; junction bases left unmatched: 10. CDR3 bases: TGCAGTGTCCAACAGGGGGCTATCGTTGGCTACACCTTC. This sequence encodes CSVQQGAIVGYTF.

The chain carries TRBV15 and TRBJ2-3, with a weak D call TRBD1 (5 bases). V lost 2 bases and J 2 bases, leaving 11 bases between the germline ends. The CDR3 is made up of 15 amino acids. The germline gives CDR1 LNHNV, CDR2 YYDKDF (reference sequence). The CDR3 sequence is CATSRTGVHTDTQYF. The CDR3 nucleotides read TGTGCCACCAGCAGAACAGGTGTTCACACAGATACGCAGTATTTT.

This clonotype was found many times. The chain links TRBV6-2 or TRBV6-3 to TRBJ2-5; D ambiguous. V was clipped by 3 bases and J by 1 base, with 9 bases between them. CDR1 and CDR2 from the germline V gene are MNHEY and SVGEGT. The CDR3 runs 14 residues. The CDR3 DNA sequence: TGTGCCAGCAGTTATCCAGTGGGCCAAGAGACCCAGTACTTC. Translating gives CASSYPVGQETQYF.

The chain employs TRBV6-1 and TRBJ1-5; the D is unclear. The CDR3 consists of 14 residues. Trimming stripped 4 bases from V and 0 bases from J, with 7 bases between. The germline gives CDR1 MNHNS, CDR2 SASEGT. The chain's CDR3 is CASSVADSNQPQHF. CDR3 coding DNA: TGTGCCAGCAGTGTGGCAGATAGCAATCAGCCCCAGCATTTT.

The CDR3 bases are TGTGCCAGCAGTTCAGCGAGTGGAGTAGCGGGATCCTACGAGCAGTACTTC. This encodes CASSSASGVAGSYEQYF. J is TRBJ2-7 and V is TRBV12-3 or TRBV12-4, with 8 bases fitting TRBD2. V shed 4 bases, J shed 1 base, and the junction held 12 bases outside the gene matches. The CDR3 sequence is 17 residues long.